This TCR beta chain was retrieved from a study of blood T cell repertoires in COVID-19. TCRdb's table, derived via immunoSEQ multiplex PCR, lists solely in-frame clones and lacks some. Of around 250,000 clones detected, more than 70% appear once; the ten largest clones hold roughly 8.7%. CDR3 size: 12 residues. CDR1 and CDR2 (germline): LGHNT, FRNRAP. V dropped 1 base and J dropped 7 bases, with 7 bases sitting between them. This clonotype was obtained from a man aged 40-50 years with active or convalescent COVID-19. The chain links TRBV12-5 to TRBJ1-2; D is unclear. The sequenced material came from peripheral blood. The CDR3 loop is CASGLERGGYTF. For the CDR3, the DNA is TGTGCTAGTGGTTTGGAGCGTGGTGGCTACACCTTC.